This T cell receptor (beta chain) is drawn from a study of control samples from healthy donors and cancer patients. Here immunoSEQ multiplex PCR was the method, and the copy in TCRdb shows in-frame clones only, minus some. Here the sample spans about 180,000 clones, nearly 90% being singletons. The germline V and J ends were trimmed by 0 bases and 7 bases, with 14 bases remaining between them. CDR3 length equals 15 residues. Looked up from germline, CDR1 is MNHEY and CDR2 is SVGEGT. The chain is built from TRBV6-2 or TRBV6-3 and TRBJ2-3, with a weak D call TRBD2 (5 bases). The sample taken for sequencing was blood. This TCR came from a woman between 45 and 60 years old in good health. The CDR3 sequence: CASSYSRAVVNTQYF. The CDR3 DNA reads TGTGCCAGCAGTTACTCGAGAGCGGTAGTAAATACGCAGTATTTT.